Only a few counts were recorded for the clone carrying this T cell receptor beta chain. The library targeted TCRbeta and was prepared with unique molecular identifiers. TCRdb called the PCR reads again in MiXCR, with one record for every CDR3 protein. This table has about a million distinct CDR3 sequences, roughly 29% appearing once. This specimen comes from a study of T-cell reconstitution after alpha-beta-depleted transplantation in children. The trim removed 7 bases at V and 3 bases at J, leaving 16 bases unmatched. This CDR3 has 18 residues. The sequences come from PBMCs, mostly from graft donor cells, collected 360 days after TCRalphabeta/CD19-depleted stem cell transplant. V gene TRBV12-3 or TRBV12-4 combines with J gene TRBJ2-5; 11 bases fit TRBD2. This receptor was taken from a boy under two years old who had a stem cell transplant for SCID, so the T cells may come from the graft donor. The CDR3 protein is CASTLEGSGGARKETQYF. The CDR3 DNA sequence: TGTGCCAGCACCCTCGAAGGTAGCGGGGGGGCGAGAAAAGAGACCCAGTACTTC.